The 15 T cell receptor beta chains below come from one sample, sequenced in a study of cytomegalovirus exposure and HLA in healthy donors. In the PCR, 60 Vbeta and 13 Jbeta primers were used. Profiling relied on immunoSEQ multiplex PCR, and the TCRdb table lists in-frame clones only, not all of them. Of 250,000 to 350,000 clones in the sample, approximately 90% were seen once. The sample taken for sequencing was PBMCs. The receptor source for this set is a middle-aged man in good health and CMV-seropositive.

V gene TRBV19 combines with J gene TRBJ1-5; 7 nucleotides agree with TRBD1. CDR3 length equals 16 residues. The germline gives CDR1 LNHDA, CDR2 SQIVND (reference sequence). The J segment lost 3 bases and the V segment lost 7 bases, leaving 12 bases of the junction unmatched. This chain's CDR3 is CASTDRWTGFNQPQHF. The CDR3 DNA sequence: TGTGCCAGTACCGATAGATGGACAGGATTCAATCAGCCCCAGCATTTT.

V is TRBV5-6 and J is TRBJ1-5; D ambiguous. V lost 0 bases and J 4 bases, leaving 5 bases between the germline ends. Germline CDR1 and CDR2: SGHDT and YYEEEE. The CDR3 consists of 13 residues. CDR3 nucleotide sequence: TGTGCCAGCAGCTTGGCCAGAAATCAGCCCCAGCATTTT. This gives the protein CASSLARNQPQHF.

This rearrangement joins TRBV27 to TRBJ2-2; D not certain. Deletions cut 1 base from V and 4 bases from J, with 10 bases between. The CDR3 length is 15 residues. In germline, CDR1 is MNHEY, CDR2 SMNVEV (reference sequence). The CDR3 loop is CASSLYSSSTGELFF. Written as DNA, the CDR3 is TGTGCCAGCAGTTTATATTCGTCGAGCACCGGGGAGCTGTTTTTT.

The J gene is TRBJ2-1, the V gene TRBV19, with 8 positions matching TRBD2. The CDR3 consists of 17 residues. Trimming cost V 5 bases and J 6 bases; bases outside gene matches: 15. Germline assignment: CDR1 LNHDA and CDR2 SQIVND (reference sequence). CDR3 amino acids: CASSPLLSGEGPNEQFF. As DNA, the CDR3 is TGTGCCAGTAGTCCCCTCCTTAGCGGGGAGGGCCCCAATGAGCAGTTCTTC.

The chain links TRBV29-1 to TRBJ2-3, with D possibly being TRBD1 (5 bases). CDR3 length: 13 residues. V lost 7 bases to trimming and J lost 5 bases, with 16 bases between them. CDR1 SQVTM and CDR2 ANQGSEA come from the germline V gene. CDR3 sequence: CSAEGVILDTQYF. CDR3 sequence (DNA): TGCAGCGCCGAAGGGGTGATTCTAGATACGCAGTATTTT.

The J gene is TRBJ2-2, the V gene TRBV7-8; TRBD1 might be the D (6 bases). CDR3 length: 15 residues. The germline gives CDR1 SGHVS, CDR2 FQNEAQ. With 6 bases removed from V and 0 bases from J, the gap between germline ends came to 11 bases. CDR3 region: CASRDGQTNTGELFF. The CDR3 bases are TGTGCCAGCAGGGACGGACAGACGAACACCGGGGAGCTGTTTTTT.

This chain links TRBV5-5 with TRBJ1-2, with 10 bases fitting TRBD1. Germline V gene lookup returns CDR1 SGHKS and CDR2 YYEKEE (reference sequence). The CDR3 has 15 residues. J gave up 6 bases and V 4 bases, and 9 bases lay outside the gene matches. Here the CDR3 DNA reads TGTGCCAGCAGCCCTGGAGGCGGACAGGGGGATGGCTACACCTTC. This sequence encodes CASSPGGGQGDGYTF.

This clone was counted only a few times. J is TRBJ2-3 and V is TRBV28; no clear D gene. The V gene's germline CDR1 is MDHEN and CDR2 SYDVKM. The CDR3 loop spans 15 amino acids. Trimming left V 6 bases short and J 2 bases short, with 15 bases between. This CDR3 reads CASRGRGVNTDTQYF. CDR3 sequence (DNA): TGTGCCAGCAGGGGTCGCGGCGTTAACACAGATACGCAGTATTTT.

The genes are TRBV7-9 and TRBJ2-5; perhaps TRBD2 as D (6 bases). Germline CDR1 SEHNR, CDR2 FQNEAQ (reference sequence). The CDR3 is 12 residues long. V was clipped by 5 bases and J by 11 bases, with 15 bases between them. CDR3 nucleotides: TGTGCCAGCAGCCTCGGAGGGTGGGAGCAGTACTTC. Its protein product is CASSLGGWEQYF.

This chain uses TRBV7-6 with TRBJ2-1, with D uncertain. Germline assignment: CDR1 SGHVS and CDR2 FNYEAQ. This CDR3 is 16 amino acids long. Trimming removed 1 base at V and 1 base at J, with 11 bases between. CDR3 loop: CASSLVPAHSYNEQFF. The CDR3 nucleotides read TGTGCCAGCAGCTTAGTCCCAGCGCATTCCTACAATGAGCAGTTCTTC.

The V call is TRBV18, the J call TRBJ1-1, with 11 bases fitting TRBD1. V trimming: 3 bases; J trimming: 4 bases; junction bases outside the gene matches: 7. In germline, CDR1 is KGHSH, CDR2 LQKENI. The CDR3 has 16 amino acids. The CDR3 nucleotides are TGTGCCAGCTCACCGCTCCGCGGGACAGGGGGCACTGAAGCTTTCTTT. This codes for CASSPLRGTGGTEAFF.

CDR3 coding DNA: TGTGCCAGCAGTGTTCTAGCGGGAGGGGTGGATGAGCAGTTCTTC. It codes for CASSVLAGGVDEQFF. The chain links TRBV6-4 to TRBJ2-1; TRBD2 matches 12 bases. The CDR3 loop spans 15 amino acids. Losses at the gene ends were 4 bases for V and 8 bases for J; bases not matched to a gene: 6. Germline V gene sequence: CDR1 MRHNA, CDR2 SNTAGT.

The chain employs TRBV18 and TRBJ2-7; weak D call: TRBD1 (6 bases). Germline CDR1 and CDR2: KGHSH and LQKENI. V dropped 0 bases and J dropped 3 bases, with 15 bases sitting between them. This CDR3 contains 16 residues. DNA of the CDR3: TGTGCCAGCTCACCACCAGCCCAGGGGAATCGCTACGAGCAGTACTTC. It encodes CASSPPAQGNRYEQYF.

The chain recombines TRBV10-3 with TRBJ1-2; weak D call: TRBD1 (5 bases). Per the germline V gene, CDR1 is ENHRY and CDR2 is SYGVKD. The CDR3 totals 14 residues. V was cut by 10 bases and J by 7 bases, with 22 bases left in between. Here the CDR3 reads CATWGTFRGGGYTF. In DNA form, the CDR3 reads TGTGCCACATGGGGGACTTTTAGAGGCGGTGGCTACACCTTC.

As DNA, the CDR3 is TGTGCCACCCCGACAGGGCCTAGTGAAAAACTGTTTTTT. Residues: CATPTGPSEKLFF. V gene TRBV6-6 combines with J gene TRBJ1-4; TRBD1 matches at 7 bases. Germline V gene lookup returns CDR1 MNHNY and CDR2 SVGAGI (reference sequence). The CDR3 is 13 amino acids. Trimming took 10 bases from V and 7 from J; bases not matched to a gene: 9.